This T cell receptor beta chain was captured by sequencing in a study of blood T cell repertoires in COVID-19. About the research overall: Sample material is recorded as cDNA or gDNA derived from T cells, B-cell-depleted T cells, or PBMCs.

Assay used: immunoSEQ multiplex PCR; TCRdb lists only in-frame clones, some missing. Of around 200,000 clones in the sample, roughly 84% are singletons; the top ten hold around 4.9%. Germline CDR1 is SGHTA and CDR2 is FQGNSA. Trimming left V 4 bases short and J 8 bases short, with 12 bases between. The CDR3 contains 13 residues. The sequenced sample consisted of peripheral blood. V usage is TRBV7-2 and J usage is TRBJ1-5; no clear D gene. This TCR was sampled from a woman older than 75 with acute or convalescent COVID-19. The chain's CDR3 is CASSSTREEPQHF. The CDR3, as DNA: TGTGCCAGCAGCTCCACCCGGGAGGAGCCCCAGCATTTT. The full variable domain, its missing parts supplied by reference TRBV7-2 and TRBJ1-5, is GAGVSQSPSNKVTEKGKDVELRCDPISGHTALYWYRQSLGQGLEFLIYFQGNSAPDKSGLPSDRFSAERTGGSVSTLTIQRTQQEDSAVYLCASSSTREEPQHFGDGTRLSIL.